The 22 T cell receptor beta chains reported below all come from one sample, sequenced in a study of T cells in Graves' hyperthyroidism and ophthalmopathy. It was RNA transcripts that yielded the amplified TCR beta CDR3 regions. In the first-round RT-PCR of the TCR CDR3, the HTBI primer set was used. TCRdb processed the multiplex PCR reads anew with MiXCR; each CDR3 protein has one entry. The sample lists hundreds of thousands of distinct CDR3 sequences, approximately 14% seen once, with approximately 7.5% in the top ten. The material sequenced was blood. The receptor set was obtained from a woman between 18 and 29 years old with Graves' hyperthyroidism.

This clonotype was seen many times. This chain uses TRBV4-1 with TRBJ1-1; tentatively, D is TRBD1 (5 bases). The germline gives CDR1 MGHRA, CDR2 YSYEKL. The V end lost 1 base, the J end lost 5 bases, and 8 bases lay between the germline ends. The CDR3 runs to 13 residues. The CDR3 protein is CASSQVGLTEAFF. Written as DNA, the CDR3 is TGCGCCAGCAGCCAAGTGGGACTGACTGAAGCTTTCTTT.

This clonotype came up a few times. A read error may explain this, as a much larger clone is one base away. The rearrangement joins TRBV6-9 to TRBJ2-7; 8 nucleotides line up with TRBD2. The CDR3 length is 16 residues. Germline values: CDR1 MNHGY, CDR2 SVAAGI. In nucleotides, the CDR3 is TGTGCCGGCAGTTACCCGGGGGGGAGCCGGGCCTACGAGCAGTACTTC. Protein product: CAGSYPGGSRAYEQYF.

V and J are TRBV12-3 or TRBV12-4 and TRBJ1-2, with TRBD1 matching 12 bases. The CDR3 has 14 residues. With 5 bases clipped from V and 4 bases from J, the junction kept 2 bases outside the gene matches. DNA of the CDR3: TGTGCCAGCAGTGGGGACAGGGGGCTCTATGGCTACACCTTC. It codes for CASSGDRGLYGYTF.

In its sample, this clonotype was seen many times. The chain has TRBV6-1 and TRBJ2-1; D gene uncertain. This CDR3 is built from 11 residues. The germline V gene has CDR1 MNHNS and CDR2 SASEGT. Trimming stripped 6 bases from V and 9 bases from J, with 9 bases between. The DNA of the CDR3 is TGTGCCAGCAGCTACTACGGTGAGCAGTTCTTC. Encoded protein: CASSYYGEQFF.

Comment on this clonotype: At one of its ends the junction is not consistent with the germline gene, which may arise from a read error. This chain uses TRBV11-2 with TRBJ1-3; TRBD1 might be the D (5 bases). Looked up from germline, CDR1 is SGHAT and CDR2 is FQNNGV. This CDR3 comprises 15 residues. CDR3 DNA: TGTGCCAGCAGCTTAATCCGGGGCTCTGGAAGCACCATATATTTT. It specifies CASSLIRGSGSTIYF. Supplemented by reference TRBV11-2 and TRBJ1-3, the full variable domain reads EAGVAQSPRYKIIEKRQSVAFWCNPISGHATLYWYQQILGQGPKLLIQFQNNGVVDDSQLPKDRFSAERLKGVDSTLKIQPAKLEDSAVYLCASSLIRGSGSTIYFGEGSWLTVV.

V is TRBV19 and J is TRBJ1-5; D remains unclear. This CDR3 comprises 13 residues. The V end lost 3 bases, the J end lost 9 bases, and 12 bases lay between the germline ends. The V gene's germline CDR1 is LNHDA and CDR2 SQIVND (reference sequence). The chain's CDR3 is CASSIRTGVPQHF. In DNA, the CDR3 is TGTGCCAGTAGTATCCGCACCGGGGTGCCCCAGCATTTT.

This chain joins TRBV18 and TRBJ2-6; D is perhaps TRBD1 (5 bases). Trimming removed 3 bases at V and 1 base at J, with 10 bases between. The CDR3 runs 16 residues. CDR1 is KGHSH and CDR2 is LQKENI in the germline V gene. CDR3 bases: TGTGCCAGCTCACCGGCAGGGCCTTCTGGGGCCAACGTCCTGACTTTC. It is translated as CASSPAGPSGANVLTF.

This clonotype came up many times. For the CDR3, the DNA is TGTGCCAGCAGTTTTCTTTCCGGGGGCGGGGAGCTGTTTTTT. Its translation: CASSFLSGGGELFF. The genes are TRBV12-3 or TRBV12-4 and TRBJ2-2, with a tentative D call TRBD2 (6 bases). The CDR3 has 14 residues. The germline V and J ends were trimmed by 3 bases and 7 bases, with 12 bases remaining between them.

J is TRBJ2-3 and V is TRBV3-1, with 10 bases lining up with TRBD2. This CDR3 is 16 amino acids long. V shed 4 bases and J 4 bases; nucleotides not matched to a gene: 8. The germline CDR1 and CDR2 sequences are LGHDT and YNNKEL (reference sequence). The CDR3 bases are TGTGCCAGCAGCCCCAGAGCGGGGGGGCCCGCAGATACGCAGTATTTT. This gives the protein CASSPRAGGPADTQYF.

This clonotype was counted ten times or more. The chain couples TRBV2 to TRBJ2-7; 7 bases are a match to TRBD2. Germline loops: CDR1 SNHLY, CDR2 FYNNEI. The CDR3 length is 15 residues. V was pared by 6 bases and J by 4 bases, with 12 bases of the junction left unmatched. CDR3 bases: TGTGCCAGCAGGGTCACGGGGGGAATCGCGTACGAGCAGTACTTC. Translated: CASRVTGGIAYEQYF. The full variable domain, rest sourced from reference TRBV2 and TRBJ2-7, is EPEVTQTPSHQVTQMGQEVILRCVPISNHLYFYWYRQILGQKVEFLVSFYNNEISEKSEIFDDQFSVERPDGSNFTLKIRSTKLEDSAMYFCASRVTGGIAYEQYFGPGTRLTVT.

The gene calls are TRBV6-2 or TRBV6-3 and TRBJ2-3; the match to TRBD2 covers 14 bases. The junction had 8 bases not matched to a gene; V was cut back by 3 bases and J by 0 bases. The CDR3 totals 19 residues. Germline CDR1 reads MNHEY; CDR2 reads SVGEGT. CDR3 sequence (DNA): TGTGCCAGCAGTTATCGGACTAGCGGGGGGACCTATAGCACAGATACGCAGTATTTT. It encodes CASSYRTSGGTYSTDTQYF.

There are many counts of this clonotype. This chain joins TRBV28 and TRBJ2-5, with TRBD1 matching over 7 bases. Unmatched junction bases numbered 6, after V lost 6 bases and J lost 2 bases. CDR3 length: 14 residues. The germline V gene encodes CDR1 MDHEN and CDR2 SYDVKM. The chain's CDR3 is CASSRGTVQETQYF. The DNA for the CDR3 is TGTGCCAGCAGCCGAGGGACAGTTCAAGAGACCCAGTACTTC.

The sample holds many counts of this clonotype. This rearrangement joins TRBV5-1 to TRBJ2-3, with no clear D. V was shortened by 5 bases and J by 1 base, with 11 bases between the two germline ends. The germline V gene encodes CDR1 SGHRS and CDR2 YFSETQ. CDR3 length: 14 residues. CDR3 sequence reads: CASRDGSGTDTQYF. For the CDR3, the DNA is TGCGCCAGCAGGGACGGGTCCGGCACAGATACGCAGTATTTT.

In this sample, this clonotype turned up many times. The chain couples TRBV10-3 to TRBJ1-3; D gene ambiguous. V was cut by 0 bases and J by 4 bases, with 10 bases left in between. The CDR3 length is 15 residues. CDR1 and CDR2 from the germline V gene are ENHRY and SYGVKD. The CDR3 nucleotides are TGTGCCATCAGTGAGTCAGCTGTCTCCGGAAACACCATATATTTT. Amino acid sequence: CAISESAVSGNTIYF.

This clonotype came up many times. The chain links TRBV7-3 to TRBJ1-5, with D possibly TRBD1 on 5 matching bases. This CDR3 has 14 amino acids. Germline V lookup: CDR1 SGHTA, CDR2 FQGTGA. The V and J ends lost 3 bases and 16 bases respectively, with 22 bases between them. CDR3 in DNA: TGTGCCAGCAGCTTCGCCCTTGAGGGGCAGCCCCCCCATTTT. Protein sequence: CASSFALEGQPPHF.

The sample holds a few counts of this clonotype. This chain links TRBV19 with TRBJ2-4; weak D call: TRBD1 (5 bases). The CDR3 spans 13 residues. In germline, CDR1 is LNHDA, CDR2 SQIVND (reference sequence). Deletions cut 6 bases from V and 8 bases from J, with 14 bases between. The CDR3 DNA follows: TGTGCCAGTAGGGGAAAGGGGTGGGACATTCAGTACTTC. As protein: CASRGKGWDIQYF.

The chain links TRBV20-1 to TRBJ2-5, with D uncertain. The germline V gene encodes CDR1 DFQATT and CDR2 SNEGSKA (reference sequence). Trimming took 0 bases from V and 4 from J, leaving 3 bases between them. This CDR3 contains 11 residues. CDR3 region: CSARDAETQYF. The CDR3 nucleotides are TGCAGTGCTAGAGATGCAGAGACCCAGTACTTC.

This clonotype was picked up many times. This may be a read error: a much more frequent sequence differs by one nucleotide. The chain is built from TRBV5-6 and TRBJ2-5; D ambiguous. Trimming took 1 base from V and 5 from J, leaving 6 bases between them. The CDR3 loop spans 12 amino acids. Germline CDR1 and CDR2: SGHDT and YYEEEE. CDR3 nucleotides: TGTGCCAGCAGCTTGCGGATGGAGACCCAGTACTTC. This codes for CASSLRMETQYF.

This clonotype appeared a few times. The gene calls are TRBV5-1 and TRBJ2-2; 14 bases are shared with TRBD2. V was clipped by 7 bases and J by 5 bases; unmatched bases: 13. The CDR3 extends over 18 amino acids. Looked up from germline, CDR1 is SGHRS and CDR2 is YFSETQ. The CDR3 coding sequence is TGCGCCAGCGCAACCGGGACTAGCGGGAGAATTAGGACCGGGGAGCTGTTTTTT. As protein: CASATGTSGRIRTGELFF. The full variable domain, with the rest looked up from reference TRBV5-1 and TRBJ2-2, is KAGVTQTPRYLIKTRGQQVTLSCSPISGHRSVSWYQQTPGQGLQFLFEYFSETQRNKGNFPGRFSGRQFSNSRSEMNVSTLELGDSALYLCASATGTSGRIRTGELFFGEGSRLTVL.

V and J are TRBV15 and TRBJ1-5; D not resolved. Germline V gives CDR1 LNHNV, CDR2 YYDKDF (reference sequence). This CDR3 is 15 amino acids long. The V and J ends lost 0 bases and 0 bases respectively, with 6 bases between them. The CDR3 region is CATSRDLASNQPQHF. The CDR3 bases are TGTGCCACCAGCAGAGATCTTGCTAGCAATCAGCCCCAGCATTTT.

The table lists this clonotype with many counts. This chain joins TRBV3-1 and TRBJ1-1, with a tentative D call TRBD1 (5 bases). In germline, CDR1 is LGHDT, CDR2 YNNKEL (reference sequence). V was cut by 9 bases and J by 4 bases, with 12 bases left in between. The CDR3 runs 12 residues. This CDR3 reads CASRQGGTEAFF. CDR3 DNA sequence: TGTGCCAGTCGGCAGGGCGGCACTGAAGCTTTCTTT. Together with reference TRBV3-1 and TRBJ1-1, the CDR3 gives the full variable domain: DTAVSQTPKYLVTQMGNDKSIKCEQNLGHDTMYWYKQDSKKFLKIMFSYNNKELIINETVPNRFSPKSPDKAHLNLHINSLELGDSAVYFCASRQGGTEAFFGQGTRLTVV.

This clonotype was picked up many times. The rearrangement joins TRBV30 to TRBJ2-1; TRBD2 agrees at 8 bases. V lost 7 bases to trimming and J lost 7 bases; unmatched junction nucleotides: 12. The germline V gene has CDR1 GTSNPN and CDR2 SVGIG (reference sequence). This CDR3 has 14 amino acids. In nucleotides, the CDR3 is TGTGCCTCTGCGGCGGGGGGCCATAGAAATGAGCAGTTCTTC. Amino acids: CASAAGGHRNEQFF. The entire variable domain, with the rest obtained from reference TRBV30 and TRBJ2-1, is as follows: SQTIHQWPATLVQPVGSPLSLECTVEGTSNPNLYWYRQAAGRGLQLLFYSVGIGQISSEVPQNLSASRPQDRQFILSSKKLLLSDSGFYLCASAAGGHRNEQFFGPGTRLTVL.